This note documents a single T cell receptor (beta chain) sequence. The entry originates in a study of monozygotic twins with inflammatory bowel disease. Each UMI harboured a 6-nucleotide sample barcode and was appended via template switching. TCRdb reanalyzed the 5' RACE reads, giving one entry per CDR3 protein sequence and no DNA. Its table records around 220,000 distinct CDR3 sequences. The CDR3 is made up of 15 amino acids. The germline CDR1 and CDR2 sequences are SGDLS and YYNGEE. The V and J genes are TRBV9 and TRBJ1-1. The source is a human donor with ulcerative colitis or Crohn's disease, or a healthy co-twin of an affected twin (not recorded which). Material: blood. The CDR3 loop is CASSVERAGNTEAFF.